This T cell receptor beta chain was profiled in a study of blood T cell repertoires in COVID-19. Study-wide background: Donors in the United States, Italy and Spain gave samples during acute or convalescent COVID-19. Sample material is recorded as cDNA or gDNA derived from T cells, B-cell-depleted T cells, or PBMCs.

Points on this clone: The sample carries other DNA sequences with the same CDR3.

Sequencing used immunoSEQ multiplex PCR; TCRdb keeps in-frame clones, though not all of them. Of around 250,000 clones listed, about 87% are singletons. The CDR3 consists of 15 residues. Trimming removed 1 base at V and 1 base at J, with 10 bases between. Germline V gene lookup returns CDR1 SGHRS and CDR2 YFSETQ. The TCR comes from a human donor in a cohort sampled during active COVID-19. The chain combines TRBV5-1 with TRBJ2-3; D is unclear. Sequencing used peripheral blood. In DNA, the CDR3 is TGCGCCAGCAGCTTGCGTGGCCTTGGCACAGATACGCAGTATTTT. Protein: CASSLRGLGTDTQYF.